These 18 T cell receptor beta chains were all obtained from the same sample, sequenced in a study of T cells after yellow fever vaccination (dated by TCRdb to 2018 to 2020). The treatment or condition label on this specimen signifies: live attenuated yellow fever vaccine strain. The method behind the library was 5' RACE. The listed sequencing device is Illumina NovaSeq 6000. In TCRdb, the public reads were trimmed at Q25 with fastp and aligned with MiXCR, with productive beta chains retained. Each record represents a unique CDR3 protein, reported with the most common genes and DNA among its rows. For this sample there are 95,000 to 100,000 distinct CDR3 sequences; 4.5% to 6% appear just once. Of the sample, about two fifths falls within the top ten clones. The sample consisted of CD8+ T cells sorted from PBMCs, taken 10 days after the yellow fever booster vaccination. These receptors were obtained from a young man who received the YFV17D yellow fever vaccine.

The chain uses TRBV9 and TRBJ1-2; 8 bases align to TRBD1. CDR1 and CDR2 (germline): SGDLS, YYNGEE. This CDR3 has 15 residues. J gave up 5 bases and V 0 bases, and 6 bases lay outside the gene matches. CDR3 in amino acids: CASSVGRQGRYGYTF. CDR3 in DNA: TGTGCCAGCAGCGTAGGGAGACAGGGGAGGTATGGCTACACCTTC.

This clonotype was picked up many times. The chain links TRBV10-3 to TRBJ1-1; D may be TRBD1 (5 bases). CDR3 length equals 14 residues. Between the trimmed V and J ends, which lost 4 bases and 6 bases, there was a span of 15 bases. Germline loops: CDR1 ENHRY, CDR2 SYGVKD. CDR3 residues: CAISAQPGTSEAFF. The DNA for the CDR3 is TGTGCCATCAGTGCCCAACCAGGGACCTCTGAAGCTTTCTTT.

The V call is TRBV27, the J call TRBJ2-1; TRBD2 aligns across 7 bases. Trimming took 6 bases from V and 7 from J; bases not matched to a gene: 12. The CDR3 is 15 amino acids. The germline V gene encodes CDR1 MNHEY and CDR2 SMNVEV (reference sequence). The CDR3 region has the DNA TGTGCCAGCAGCCCCGGGGCTAGCGGAAGGAATGAGCAGTTCTTC. It is translated as CASSPGASGRNEQFF.

This clonotype was seen repeatedly, ten times or more. V is TRBV6-6 and J is TRBJ1-3; D gene uncertain. The V gene lost 7 bases and the J gene lost 0 bases, with 10 bases spanning the gap. Germline CDR1 and CDR2: MNHNY and SVGAGI (reference sequence). This CDR3 spans 14 amino acids. As DNA, the CDR3 is TGTGCCAGCACCTATCAGGACTCTGGAAACACCATATATTTT. It encodes CASTYQDSGNTIYF.

The genes are TRBV27 and TRBJ2-1; 8 nucleotides align to TRBD2. V lost 6 bases to trimming and J lost 1 base; unmatched junction nucleotides: 2. The CDR3 is made up of 14 amino acids. Germline V gene lookup returns CDR1 MNHEY and CDR2 SMNVEV (reference sequence). CDR3 residues: CASSIAGSYNEQFF. CDR3 DNA sequence: TGTGCCAGCAGCATAGCGGGGTCCTACAATGAGCAGTTCTTC.

The gene calls are TRBV5-5 and TRBJ2-4; D remains ambiguous. Germline V gene data show CDR1 as SGHKS and CDR2 as YYEKEE (reference sequence). V was cut by 2 bases and J by 1 base, with 13 bases left in between. The CDR3 runs 16 residues. The CDR3 DNA sequence: TGTGCCAGCAGCTTCACTGAGGCCGAGGCCAAAAACATTCAGTACTTC. This encodes CASSFTEAEAKNIQYF.

This clonotype was seen many times. The chain has TRBV27 and TRBJ2-3; TRBD2 is a possible D gene (5 bases). V gave up 2 bases and J gave up 0 bases, with 9 bases separating them. CDR3 length equals 15 residues. Germline lookup yields CDR1 MNHEY and CDR2 SMNVEV (reference sequence). CDR3 bases: TGTGCCAGCAGTTTAACCGGGATTAGCACAGATACGCAGTATTTT. Its translation is CASSLTGISTDTQYF.

This clonotype was observed a handful of times. CDR3 DNA: TGTGCCACTTCAGGGGGCGACGAGCAGTACGTC. Protein sequence: CATSGGDEQYV. The genes are TRBV10-3 and TRBJ2-7; TRBD1 agrees at 8 bases. CDR3 length equals 11 residues. With V trimmed by 10 bases and J by 5 bases, 4 bases remained unmatched. The germline gives CDR1 ENHRY, CDR2 SYGVKD.

This clonotype has at least ten counts. This sequence joins TRBV2 and TRBJ2-2; D unclear. Germline assignment: CDR1 SNHLY and CDR2 FYNNEI. V gave up 2 bases and J gave up 5 bases, with 6 bases separating them. The length of the CDR3 is 13 residues. The CDR3 sequence is CASSEIGTGELFF. CDR3 sequence (DNA): TGTGCCAGCAGTGAAATCGGTACCGGGGAGCTGTTTTTT.

In its sample, this clonotype was seen a few times. This chain links TRBV29-1 with TRBJ1-6, with TRBD1 matching over 8 bases. CDR1 and CDR2 from the germline V gene are SQVTM and ANQGSEA. The V gene end was trimmed by 7 bases and the J gene end by 8 bases; junction bases not matched to a gene: 7. This CDR3 has 13 amino acids. CDR3 in amino acids: CSGLGQVHSPLHF. DNA for the CDR3: TGCAGCGGGCTGGGACAGGTCCATTCACCCCTCCACTTT.

Ten or more counts support this clonotype. The CDR3 nucleotides read TGTGCCAGCAGCCAAGATTCGCAGGATACTGAAAAACTGTTTTTT. Protein product: CASSQDSQDTEKLFF. This chain joins TRBV3-1 and TRBJ1-4; D gene uncertain. The germline V gene has CDR1 LGHDT and CDR2 YNNKEL (reference sequence). This CDR3 region has 15 residues. Trimming stripped 0 bases from V and 7 bases from J, with 12 bases between.

This clonotype occurred a few times. The gene calls are TRBV12-3 or TRBV12-4 and TRBJ1-3; D is unresolved. Trimming removed 6 bases at V and 0 bases at J, with 12 bases between. CDR3 length: 15 amino acids. The CDR3 DNA reads as TGTGCCAGCAGCCCTAGGGTCAGCTCTGGAAACACCATATATTTT. Translation gives CASSPRVSSGNTIYF.

The J gene is TRBJ2-2, the V gene TRBV19, with 8 bases identical to TRBD1. The trim removed 2 bases at V and 4 bases at J, leaving 6 bases unmatched. The V gene's germline CDR1 is LNHDA and CDR2 SQIVND (reference sequence). The CDR3 is 16 residues long. The CDR3 reads CASSIHSDRVTGELFF. The CDR3, as DNA: TGTGCCAGTAGTATACACTCGGACAGGGTCACCGGGGAGCTGTTTTTT.

This chain uses TRBV25-1 with TRBJ2-3; no firm D call. The V gene lost 3 bases and the J gene lost 4 bases, with 2 bases spanning the gap. Per the germline V gene, CDR1 is MGHDK and CDR2 is SYGVNS. This CDR3 has 11 amino acids. The CDR3 region has the DNA TGTGCCAGCAGTGACCCAGATACGCAGTATTTT. As protein: CASSDPDTQYF.

To note about this clonotype: One end of the junction does not line up with germline, which may come from a read error. The chain joins TRBV12-3 or TRBV12-4 to TRBJ1-3; 9 bases align to TRBD1. CDR3 length: 10 amino acids. CDR3 sequence (DNA): TGTGCCAGCACTAATCCGGGACAGGGTTTT. The encoded protein is CASTNPGQGF.

The table lists this clonotype with many counts. The chain has TRBV7-6 and TRBJ2-3; D may be TRBD1 (6 bases). Between the trimmed V and J ends, which lost 5 bases and 4 bases, there was a span of 10 bases. The germline V gene encodes CDR1 SGHVS and CDR2 FNYEAQ. This CDR3 spans 13 amino acids. Here the CDR3 DNA reads TGTGCCAGCAGCCCACCAGGGGCAGATACGCAGTATTTT. It specifies CASSPPGADTQYF.

The chain carries TRBV6-4 and TRBJ1-2, with TRBD1 as a possible D gene (6 bases). V lost 3 bases to trimming and J lost 6 bases, with 11 bases between them. Germline V CDR1 and CDR2: MRHNA, SNTAGT. The CDR3 spans 13 residues. The CDR3 is CASSDSGTHGYTF. The CDR3 nucleotides are TGTGCCAGCAGTGATTCCGGGACACATGGCTACACCTTC.

The chain employs TRBV20-1 and TRBJ2-3; D is unclear. V lost 7 bases and J 7 bases, leaving 12 bases between the germline ends. The germline V gene has CDR1 DFQATT and CDR2 SNEGSKA (reference sequence). This CDR3 has 11 amino acids. CDR3 DNA sequence: TGCAGTGTTAAACCGGCAAATACGCAGTATTTT. It translates to CSVKPANTQYF.